Below, one TCR beta chain is given with its context. The sample comes from a study of shared clonotypes between healthy human individuals. Those who donated were healthy HIV-negative adults, with no recent acute infections or vaccinations reported. The assay was immunoSEQ multiplex PCR, and TCRdb's table has in-frame clones only and misses some. The profile shows about 2.4 million clones, more than 85% of them singletons. V lost 5 bases, J lost 0 bases, and 16 bases lay in between. Germline loops: CDR1 MGHRA, CDR2 YSYEKL. This CDR3 spans 16 amino acids. The chain recombines TRBV4-1 with TRBJ1-2, with D unresolved. The clonotype was recovered from a man younger than 35 in good health. Some clones in this sample may be carry-over from other donors' samples. Sequenced: naive CD4+ T cells from PBMCs. The sample's subset: CD45RA+ positively selected. DNA of the CDR3: TGCGCCAGCAGCGAAGGACGGCTACCTCCTAACTATGGCTACACCTTC. Its translation is CASSEGRLPPNYGYTF.